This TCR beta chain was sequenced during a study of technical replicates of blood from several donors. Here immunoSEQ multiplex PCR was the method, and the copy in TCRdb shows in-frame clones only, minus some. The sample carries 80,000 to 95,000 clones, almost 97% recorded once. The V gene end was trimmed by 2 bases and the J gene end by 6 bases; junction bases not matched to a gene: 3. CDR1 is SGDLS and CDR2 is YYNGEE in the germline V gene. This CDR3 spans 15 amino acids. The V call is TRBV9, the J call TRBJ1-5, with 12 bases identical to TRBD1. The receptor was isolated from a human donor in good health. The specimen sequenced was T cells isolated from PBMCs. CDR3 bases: TGTGCCAGCAGCGTCGGGACAGGGGGCCGTCAGCCCCAGCATTTT. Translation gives CASSVGTGGRQPQHF.